This TCR beta chain was observed in a study of T cell repertoires in aging, cancer and after chemotherapy. Study details: Repeat sampling of healthy donors over several months to years showed clear clonal overlap.

TCR beta rearrangements were amplified from peripheral blood genomic DNA. This CDR3 has 12 amino acids. Germline values: CDR1 GTSNPN, CDR2 SVGIG (reference sequence). V was pared by 4 bases and J by 8 bases, with 6 bases of the junction left unmatched. A mixed TRB-A/B primer pool amplified rearranged TRB by multiplex touch-down PCR. From the multiplex PCR reads, TCRdb called clonotypes with MiXCR, one entry per CDR3 protein. The sample has roughly 4,600 distinct CDR3 sequences; 20% to 25% are singletons. What was sequenced was blood. This TCR was recovered from a human donor in good health. The donor label of this sample is uncertain. This rearrangement joins TRBV30 to TRBJ1-2, with TRBD1 matching 8 bases. The DNA for the CDR3 is TGTGCCTGGACCGGACAGGGCGAGGGCTACACCTTC. Its translation is CAWTGQGEGYTF.